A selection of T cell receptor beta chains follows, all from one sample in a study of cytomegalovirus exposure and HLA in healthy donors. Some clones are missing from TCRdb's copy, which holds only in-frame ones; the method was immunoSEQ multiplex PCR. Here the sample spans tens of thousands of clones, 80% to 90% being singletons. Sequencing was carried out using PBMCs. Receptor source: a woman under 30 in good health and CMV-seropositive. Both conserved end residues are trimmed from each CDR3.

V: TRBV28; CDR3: ASSGWVAGSQETQY
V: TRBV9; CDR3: ASSVNNEQF
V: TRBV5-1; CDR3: ASSLAEGYRNTEAF
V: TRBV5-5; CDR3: ASSSRTGEETQY
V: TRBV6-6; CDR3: ASTEAGVPSYEQY
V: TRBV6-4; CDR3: ASSVDSNNEQF
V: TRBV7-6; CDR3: ASSPLGDRVWHQPQH
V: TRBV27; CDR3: ASSFAVPDTQY
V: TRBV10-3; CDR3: AISTGSSYNEQF
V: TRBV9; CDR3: ASSVDRADYGYT
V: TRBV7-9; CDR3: ASSSRPLGDTEAF
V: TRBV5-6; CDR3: ASSVLETQY
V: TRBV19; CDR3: ASSISSGTTIYNEQF
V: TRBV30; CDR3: AWGGKARGEKLF
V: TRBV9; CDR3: ASSMRTGGNEQF
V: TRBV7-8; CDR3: ASSFRNTIY
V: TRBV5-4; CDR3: ASSSGTDNTEAF
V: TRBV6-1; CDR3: ASSEGGRWAEAF
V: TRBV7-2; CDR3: ASRSVIGQSLGYGYT
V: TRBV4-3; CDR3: ASSQDIPGGMGEQY
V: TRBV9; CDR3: ASSVEGVRTDTQY
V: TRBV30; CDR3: AWSAPGNEQF
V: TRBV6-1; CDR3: ASSVGQNTEAF
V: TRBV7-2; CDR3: ASSLAGTGVGNEQF
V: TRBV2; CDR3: ASSTGQTNYGYT
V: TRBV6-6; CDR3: ATRSGATYEQY
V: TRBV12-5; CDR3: ASALDRGNEQF